Listed here are 18 T cell receptor beta chains from one sample, sequenced in a study of blood T cells in healthy people across ages. Together with a sample-barcoded 5' primer, a J-beta primer mix was included in a second PCR lasting about 6 to 11 cycles. Using its own MiXCR run on the 5' RACE reads, TCRdb lists one record per CDR3 protein. The data hold 750,000 to 950,000 distinct CDR3 sequences, with 20% to 30% observed a single time. These same data were also listed under a study on T cells of mothers and their children.

Sequencing was performed on blood. Source of these receptors: a boy aged 5-17 years in good health.

V gene TRBV10-2 combines with J gene TRBJ1-4; 9 bases fit TRBD1. With V trimmed by 6 bases and J by 5 bases, 13 bases remained unmatched. CDR3 size: 17 residues. The germline V gene has CDR1 WSHSY and CDR2 SAAADI. The CDR3 DNA reads as TGCGCCAGCAGAGGGACAGGGTTAGGCTTGATCAATGAAAAACTGTTTTTT. Translating it yields CASRGTGLGLINEKLFF.

This clonotype came up a few times. The chain joins TRBV5-1 to TRBJ1-4; TRBD1 agrees at 8 bases. Trimming cost V 4 bases and J 5 bases; bases outside gene matches: 13. CDR3 length: 17 amino acids. Germline V gene sequence: CDR1 SGHRS, CDR2 YFSETQ. Here the CDR3 DNA reads TGCGCCAGCAGCCCCGGGACAGGCGTCGGCGGGAATGAAAAACTGTTTTTT. Its protein is CASSPGTGVGGNEKLFF.

This clonotype was counted a few times. This chain joins TRBV5-1 and TRBJ2-5; D unresolved. Deletions cut 4 bases from V and 0 bases from J, with 7 bases between. The CDR3 runs to 13 residues. The germline V gene encodes CDR1 SGHRS and CDR2 YFSETQ. The CDR3 here is CASSPLHQETQYF. In DNA, the CDR3 is TGCGCCAGCAGCCCCCTCCACCAAGAGACCCAGTACTTC.

The rearrangement uses TRBV5-1 and TRBJ2-1; 9 nucleotides match TRBD2. CDR1 and CDR2 from the germline V gene are SGHRS and YFSETQ. V gave up 5 bases and J gave up 7 bases; unmatched junction bases: 13. The CDR3 loop spans 16 amino acids. This CDR3 reads CASRPLSSGAPNEQFF. The CDR3 region has the DNA TGCGCCAGCAGGCCCCTTTCTAGCGGGGCCCCTAATGAGCAGTTCTTC. The whole variable domain, filled in from reference TRBV5-1 and TRBJ2-1, reads KAGVTQTPRYLIKTRGQQVTLSCSPISGHRSVSWYQQTPGQGLQFLFEYFSETQRNKGNFPGRFSGRQFSNSRSEMNVSTLELGDSALYLCASRPLSSGAPNEQFFGPGTRLTVL.

The chain joins TRBV2 to TRBJ2-2, with D possibly being TRBD1 (5 bases). V was trimmed by 6 bases and J by 4 bases, leaving 12 bases between them. CDR3 length: 14 residues. Germline V gives CDR1 SNHLY, CDR2 FYNNEI. CDR3 amino acids: CASSSGIFTGELFF. The CDR3 DNA sequence: TGTGCCAGCAGCTCAGGGATCTTCACCGGGGAGCTGTTTTTT.

This clonotype was seen a handful of times. The V call is TRBV29-1, the J call TRBJ2-5; D not resolved. V was trimmed by 3 bases and J by 5 bases, leaving 16 bases between them. This CDR3 has 14 amino acids. Germline V lookup: CDR1 SQVTM, CDR2 ANQGSEA. In nucleotides, the CDR3 is TGCAGCGTTGACGAACGCGCCCGAGAGGAGACCCAGTACTTC. Translating gives CSVDERAREETQYF.

This rearrangement joins TRBV9 to TRBJ2-3; 8 nucleotides align to TRBD2. Germline V gene sequence: CDR1 SGDLS, CDR2 YYNGEE. With V trimmed by 1 base and J by 3 bases, 7 bases remained unmatched. The length of the CDR3 is 16 residues. CDR3 coding DNA: TGTGCCAGCAGCGTAACGGTGACTAGCGCGACAGATACGCAGTATTTT. Translating gives CASSVTVTSATDTQYF.

This clonotype was seen only once. The J gene is TRBJ2-1, the V gene TRBV20-1; D is uncertain. Between the trimmed V and J ends, which lost 5 bases and 3 bases, there was a span of 11 bases. There are 13 residues in the CDR3. Germline CDR1 is DFQATT and CDR2 is SNEGSKA (reference sequence). Here the CDR3 reads CSAPTGYYNEQFF. In DNA form, the CDR3 reads TGCAGTGCTCCCACGGGTTACTACAATGAGCAGTTCTTC.

This clonotype was seen a few times. The CDR3 coding sequence is TGCAGCGTACACCTCTCTGGGGCCAACGTCCTGACTTTC. Translation gives CSVHLSGANVLTF. V is TRBV29-1 and J is TRBJ2-6; D remains unclear. CDR3 length: 13 amino acids. The V and J ends lost 6 bases and 0 bases respectively, with 6 bases between them. Germline V gene lookup returns CDR1 SQVTM and CDR2 ANQGSEA.

The chain employs TRBV5-1 and TRBJ2-7, with TRBD1 matching 8 bases. J was trimmed by 4 bases and V by 2 bases; bases with no gene match: 5. The CDR3 covers 14 residues. Germline loops: CDR1 SGHRS, CDR2 YFSETQ. CDR3 amino acids: CASSLRDRRYEQYF. CDR3 sequence (DNA): TGCGCCAGCAGCTTACGGGACAGGAGGTACGAGCAGTACTTC.

This clonotype was observed a few times. The chain carries TRBV2 and TRBJ2-5; maybe TRBD1 (6 bases). The CDR3 consists of 12 residues. Germline V CDR1 and CDR2: SNHLY, FYNNEI. V was clipped by 4 bases and J by 5 bases, with 8 bases between them. The CDR3 spells CASSGDNETQYF. The CDR3 nucleotides are TGTGCCAGCAGTGGGGACAACGAGACCCAGTACTTC. Combining the CDR3 with reference TRBV2 and TRBJ2-5 gives the whole variable domain EPEVTQTPSHQVTQMGQEVILRCVPISNHLYFYWYRQILGQKVEFLVSFYNNEISEKSEIFDDQFSVERPDGSNFTLKIRSTKLEDSAMYFCASSGDNETQYFGPGTRLLVL.

Comment on this clonotype: One end of the junction varies from germline; a read error may be responsible. This chain uses TRBV7-7 with TRBJ2-5; TRBD1 agrees at 9 bases. Germline loops: CDR1 SSHAT, CDR2 FNYEAQ (reference sequence). The CDR3 has 17 residues. CDR3 residues: CASSLSPGQGFGETQYF. As DNA, the CDR3 is TGTGCTAGCAGCTTAAGTCCGGGACAGGGCTTTGGAGAGACCCAGTACTTC.

V gene TRBV7-9 combines with J gene TRBJ2-4; D uncertain. The CDR3 is 13 residues long. Trimming pared 4 bases from V and 7 bases from J, leaving 11 bases between. Germline V CDR1 and CDR2: SEHNR, FQNEAQ (reference sequence). The CDR3 nucleotides read TGTGCCAGCAGCTCCGCGCTCGGGAACATTCAGTACTTC. Protein sequence: CASSSALGNIQYF.

V is TRBV4-1 and J is TRBJ1-4, with TRBD1 matching 7 bases. Germline CDR1 and CDR2: MGHRA and YSYEKL. V dropped 2 bases and J dropped 4; count of bases not matched to a gene: 10. This CDR3 region has 17 residues. The CDR3 sequence is CASSQIPGGRDNEKLFF. CDR3 in DNA: TGCGCCAGCAGCCAAATTCCAGGGGGACGGGATAATGAAAAACTGTTTTTT.

The chain couples TRBV29-1 to TRBJ2-5, with TRBD2 as a possible D gene (6 bases). Germline CDR1 and CDR2: SQVTM and ANQGSEA. The V end was cut by 6 bases, the J end by 5 bases, with 13 bases between. This CDR3 has 12 amino acids. In DNA, the CDR3 is TGCAGCGTGGGGGAGGCCCTGGAGACCCAGTACTTC. Amino acid sequence: CSVGEALETQYF.

V is TRBV4-1 and J is TRBJ2-7; 10 nucleotides align to TRBD2. The CDR3 is made up of 18 amino acids. Trimming took 0 bases from V and 3 from J; bases not matched to a gene: 11. Germline assignment: CDR1 MGHRA and CDR2 YSYEKL. This chain's CDR3 is CASSQDEKREGPGYEQYF. CDR3 bases: TGCGCCAGCAGCCAAGACGAAAAGCGGGAGGGCCCGGGCTACGAGCAGTACTTC.

CDR3 nucleotide sequence: TGTGCCAGCAGCCAAGATCGAATTCCGACAGGGAATATTGGAAACACCATATATTTT. This sequence encodes CASSQDRIPTGNIGNTIYF. The V call is TRBV4-2, the J call TRBJ1-3; 7 bases match TRBD1. After removal of 0 bases from V and 3 bases from J, the junction contained 14 bases not matched to a gene. Per germline, CDR1 LGHNA and CDR2 YNFKEQ. This CDR3 has 19 residues.

The chain recombines TRBV27 with TRBJ2-7; D remains unclear. The CDR3 runs to 13 residues. Trimming took off 5 bases at V and 6 bases at J, with 14 bases between the two ends. Germline V gene sequence: CDR1 MNHEY, CDR2 SMNVEV (reference sequence). The CDR3 DNA reads as TGTGCCAGCAGTGGGCGGTCCCGCCGCGAGCAGTACTTC. Its protein is CASSGRSRREQYF.